This TCR beta chain was sequenced during a study of PD-L1 blockade in urothelial cancer. Clones were sequenced by immunoSEQ multiplex PCR, and TCRdb holds only the in-frame ones, with some missing. The sample has about 130,000 clones; about 88% are singletons. Germline V CDR1 and CDR2: SGHRS, YFSETQ. V shed 4 bases and J 2 bases; nucleotides not matched to a gene: 3. This CDR3 is built from 15 residues. Indicated time point: pretreatment peripheral blood. The TCR sequence derives from a man aged 50-60 years with urothelial cancer. V and J are TRBV5-1 and TRBJ2-1; 10 bases fit TRBD2. Sequencing was performed on PBMCs, taken around atezolizumab (anti-PD-L1) treatment. The CDR3 protein is CASSEGTSAYNEQFF. The CDR3 DNA reads as TGCGCCAGCAGCGAAGGGACTAGCGCCTACAATGAGCAGTTCTTC.